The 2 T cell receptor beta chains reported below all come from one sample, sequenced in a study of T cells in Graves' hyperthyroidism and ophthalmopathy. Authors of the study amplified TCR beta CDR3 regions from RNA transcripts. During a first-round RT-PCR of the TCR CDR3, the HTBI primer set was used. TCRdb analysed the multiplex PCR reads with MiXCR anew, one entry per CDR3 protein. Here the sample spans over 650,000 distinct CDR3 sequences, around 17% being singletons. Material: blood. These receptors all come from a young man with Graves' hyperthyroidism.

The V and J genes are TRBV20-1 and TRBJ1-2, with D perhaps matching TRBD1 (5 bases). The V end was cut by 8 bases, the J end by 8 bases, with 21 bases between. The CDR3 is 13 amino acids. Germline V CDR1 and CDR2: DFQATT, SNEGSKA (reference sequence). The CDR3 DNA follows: TGCAGTACTGACGTCGGGGGGACCTACGGCTACACCTTC. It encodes CSTDVGGTYGYTF.

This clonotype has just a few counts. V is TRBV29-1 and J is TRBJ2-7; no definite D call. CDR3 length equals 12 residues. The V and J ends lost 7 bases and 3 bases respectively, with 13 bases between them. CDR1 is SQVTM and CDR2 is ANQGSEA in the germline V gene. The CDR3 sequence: CSAREDDYEQYF. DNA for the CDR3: TGCAGCGCCCGAGAGGATGACTACGAGCAGTACTTC.